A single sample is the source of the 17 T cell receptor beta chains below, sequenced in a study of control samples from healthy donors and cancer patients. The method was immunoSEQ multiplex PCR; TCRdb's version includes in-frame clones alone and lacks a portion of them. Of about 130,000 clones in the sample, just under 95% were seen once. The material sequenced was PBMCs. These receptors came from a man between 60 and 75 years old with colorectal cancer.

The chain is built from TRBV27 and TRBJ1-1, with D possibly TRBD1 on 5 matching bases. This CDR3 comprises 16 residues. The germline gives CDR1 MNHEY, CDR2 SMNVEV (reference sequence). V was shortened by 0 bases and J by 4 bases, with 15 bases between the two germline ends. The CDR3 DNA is TGTGCCAGCAGTTTATCCCCCCGGGCAGGGCGCACTGAAGCTTTCTTT. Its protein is CASSLSPRAGRTEAFF.

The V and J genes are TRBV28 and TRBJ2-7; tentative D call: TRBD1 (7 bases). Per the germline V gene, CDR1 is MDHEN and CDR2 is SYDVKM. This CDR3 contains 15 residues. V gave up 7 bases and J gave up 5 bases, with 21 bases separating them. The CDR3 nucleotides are TGTGCCAGCACCCCGGAGGGCAGGGGGAATAACGAGCAGTACTTC. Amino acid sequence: CASTPEGRGNNEQYF.

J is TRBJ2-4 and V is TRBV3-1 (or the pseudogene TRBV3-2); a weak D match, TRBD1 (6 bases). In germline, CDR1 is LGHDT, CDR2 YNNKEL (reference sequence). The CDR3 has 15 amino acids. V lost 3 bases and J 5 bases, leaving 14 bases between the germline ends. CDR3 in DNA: TGTGCCAGCAGCCATCGGCAGGGGCAGGAAAACATTCAGTACTTC. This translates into CASSHRQGQENIQYF.

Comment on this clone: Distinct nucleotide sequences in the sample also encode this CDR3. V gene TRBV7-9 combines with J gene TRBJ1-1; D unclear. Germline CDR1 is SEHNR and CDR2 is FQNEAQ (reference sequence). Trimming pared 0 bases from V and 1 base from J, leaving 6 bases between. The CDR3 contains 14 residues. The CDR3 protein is CASSLALGNTEAFF. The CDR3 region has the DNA TGTGCCAGCAGCTTAGCGCTGGGGAACACTGAAGCTTTCTTT.

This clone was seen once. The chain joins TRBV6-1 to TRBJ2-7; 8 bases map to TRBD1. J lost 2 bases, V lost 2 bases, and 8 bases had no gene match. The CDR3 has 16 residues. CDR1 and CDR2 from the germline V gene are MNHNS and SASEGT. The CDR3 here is CASSEIGGTGTYEQYF. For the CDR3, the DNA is TGTGCCAGCAGTGAAATTGGAGGGACAGGTACCTACGAGCAGTACTTC.

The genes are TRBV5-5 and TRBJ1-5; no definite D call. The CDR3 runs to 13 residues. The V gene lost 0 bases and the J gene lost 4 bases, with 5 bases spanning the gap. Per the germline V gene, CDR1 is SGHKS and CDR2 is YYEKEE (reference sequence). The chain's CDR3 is CASSLGANQPQHF. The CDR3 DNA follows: TGTGCCAGCAGCTTGGGGGCGAATCAGCCCCAGCATTTT.

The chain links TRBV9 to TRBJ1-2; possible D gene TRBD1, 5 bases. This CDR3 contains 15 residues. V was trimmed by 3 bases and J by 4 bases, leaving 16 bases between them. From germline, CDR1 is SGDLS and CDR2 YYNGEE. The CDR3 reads CASSAGLTSRYGYTF. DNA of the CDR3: TGTGCCAGCAGCGCGGGACTTACTTCACGCTATGGCTACACCTTC.

CDR3 region: CATSRDRGQGYEQYF. Here the CDR3 DNA reads TGTGCCACCAGCAGAGATAGGGGACAGGGGTACGAGCAGTACTTC. The gene calls are TRBV15 and TRBJ2-7; the match to TRBD1 covers 10 bases. V dropped 0 bases and J dropped 4; count of bases not matched to a gene: 3. The germline V gene has CDR1 LNHNV and CDR2 YYDKDF (reference sequence). The CDR3 covers 15 residues.

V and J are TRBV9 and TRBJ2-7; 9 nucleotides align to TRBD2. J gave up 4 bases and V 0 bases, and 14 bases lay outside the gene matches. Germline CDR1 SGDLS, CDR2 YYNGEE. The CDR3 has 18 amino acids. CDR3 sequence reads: CASSVEGIGGGAVYEQYF. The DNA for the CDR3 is TGTGCCAGCAGCGTAGAGGGGATCGGCGGGGGGGCCGTTTACGAGCAGTACTTC.

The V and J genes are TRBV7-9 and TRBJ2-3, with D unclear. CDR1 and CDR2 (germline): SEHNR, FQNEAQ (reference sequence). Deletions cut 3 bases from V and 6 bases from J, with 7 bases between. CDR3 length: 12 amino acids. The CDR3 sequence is CASSLVFDTQYF. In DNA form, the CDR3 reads TGTGCCAGCAGCTTGGTGTTTGATACGCAGTATTTT.

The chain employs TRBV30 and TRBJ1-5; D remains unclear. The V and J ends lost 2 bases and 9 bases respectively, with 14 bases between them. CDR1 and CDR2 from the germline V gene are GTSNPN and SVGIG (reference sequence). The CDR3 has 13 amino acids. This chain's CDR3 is CAWSIGRLGPQHF. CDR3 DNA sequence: TGTGCCTGGAGTATCGGCCGCCTGGGGCCCCAGCATTTT.

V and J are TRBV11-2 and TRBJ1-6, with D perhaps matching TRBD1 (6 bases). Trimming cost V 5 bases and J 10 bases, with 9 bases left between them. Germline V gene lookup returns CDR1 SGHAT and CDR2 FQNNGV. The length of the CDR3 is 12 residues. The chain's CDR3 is CASSTGNSPLHF. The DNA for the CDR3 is TGTGCCAGCAGCACAGGGAACTCACCCCTCCACTTT. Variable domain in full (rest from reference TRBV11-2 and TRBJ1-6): EAGVAQSPRYKIIEKRQSVAFWCNPISGHATLYWYQQILGQGPKLLIQFQNNGVVDDSQLPKDRFSAERLKGVDSTLKIQPAKLEDSAVYLCASSTGNSPLHFGNGTRLTVT.

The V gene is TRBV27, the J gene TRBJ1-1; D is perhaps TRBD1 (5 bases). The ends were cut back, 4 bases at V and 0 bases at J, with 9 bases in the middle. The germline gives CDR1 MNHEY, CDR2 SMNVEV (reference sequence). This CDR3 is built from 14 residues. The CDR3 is CASSSGGMNTEAFF. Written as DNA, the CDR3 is TGTGCCAGCAGTTCGGGGGGAATGAACACTGAAGCTTTCTTT.

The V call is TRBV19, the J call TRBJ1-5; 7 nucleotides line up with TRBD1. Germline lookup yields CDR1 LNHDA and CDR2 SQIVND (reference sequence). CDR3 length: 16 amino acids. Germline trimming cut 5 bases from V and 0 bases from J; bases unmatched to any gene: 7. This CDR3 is CASSSLGTDSNQPQHF. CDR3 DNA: TGTGCCAGTAGTTCCCTCGGGACAGATAGCAATCAGCCCCAGCATTTT.

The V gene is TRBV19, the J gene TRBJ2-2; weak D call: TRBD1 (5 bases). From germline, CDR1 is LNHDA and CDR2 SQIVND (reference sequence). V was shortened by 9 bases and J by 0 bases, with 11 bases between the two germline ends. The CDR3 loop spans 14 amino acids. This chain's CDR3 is CASSRVTNTGELFF. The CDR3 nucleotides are TGTGCCAGCAGCAGGGTTACGAACACCGGGGAGCTGTTTTTT.

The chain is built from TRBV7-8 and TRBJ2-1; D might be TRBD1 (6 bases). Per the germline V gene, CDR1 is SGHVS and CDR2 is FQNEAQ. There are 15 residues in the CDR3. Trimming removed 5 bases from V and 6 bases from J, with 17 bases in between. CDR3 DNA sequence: TGTGCCAGCAGCCAATGGGGGCCCCCTACCAATGAGCAGTTCTTC. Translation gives CASSQWGPPTNEQFF.

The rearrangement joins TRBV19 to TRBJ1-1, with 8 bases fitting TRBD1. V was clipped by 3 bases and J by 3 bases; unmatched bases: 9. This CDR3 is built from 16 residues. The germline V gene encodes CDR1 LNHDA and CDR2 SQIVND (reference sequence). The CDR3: CASSMGQVIRDTEAFF. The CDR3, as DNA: TGTGCCAGTAGTATGGGACAGGTGATTAGGGACACTGAAGCTTTCTTT.